The source of this TCR beta chain is a study of CD8+CD57+ T cells in acquired aplastic anemia. Study information: The average for DNA from sorted CD4+ and CD8+ cells was 3 to 3.5 ug.

General study points: Levels of CD8+ Simpson's diversity were not significantly distinct in patients versus controls.

Before being chosen for sequencing, patients had shown CD8+CD57+ cell expansion by flow cytometry. A severe acquired aplastic anemia diagnosis applied to all patients. CDR3 length: 11 amino acids. Trimming took off 11 bases at V and 6 bases at J, with 14 bases between the two ends. From germline, CDR1 is ENHRY and CDR2 SYGVKD. This clonotype was seen a few times. Its antigen is undetermined. The use of genomic DNA as template underpinned the TCR beta VDJ and CDR3 profiling. One entry per CDR3 protein results from TCRdb running MiXCR on the reads. The sample gives about 40,000 distinct CDR3 sequences, about 60% of which show up once; 45% to 75% is in the top ten.

The sample comprised sorted CD4+, CD8+, or CD8+CD57+ T cells (not recorded which) from PBMCs. This sequence joins TRBV10-3 and TRBJ2-7; maybe TRBD2 (6 bases). The origin of this receptor is a human donor with aplastic anemia. The DNA of the CDR3 is TGTGCCTCCCAGGAGGGAGTCGAGCAGTACGTC. As protein: CASQEGVEQYV.